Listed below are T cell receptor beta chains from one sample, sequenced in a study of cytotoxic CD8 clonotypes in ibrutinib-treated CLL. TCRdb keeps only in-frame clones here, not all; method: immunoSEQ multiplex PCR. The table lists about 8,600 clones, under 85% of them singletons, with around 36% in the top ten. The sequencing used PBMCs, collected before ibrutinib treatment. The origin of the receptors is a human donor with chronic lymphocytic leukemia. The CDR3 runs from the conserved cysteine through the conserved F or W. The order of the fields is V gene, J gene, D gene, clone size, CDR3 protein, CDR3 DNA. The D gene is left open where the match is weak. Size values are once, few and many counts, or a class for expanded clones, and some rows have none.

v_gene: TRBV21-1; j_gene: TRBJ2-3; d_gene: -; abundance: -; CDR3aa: CASSTRDSKGDTQYF; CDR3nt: TGTGCCAGCAGCACCCGGGACAGCAAAGGGGATACGCAGTATTTT
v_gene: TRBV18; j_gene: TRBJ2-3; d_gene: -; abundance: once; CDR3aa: CASSPSTDTQYF; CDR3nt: TGTGCCAGCTCACCCAGCACAGATACGCAGTATTTT
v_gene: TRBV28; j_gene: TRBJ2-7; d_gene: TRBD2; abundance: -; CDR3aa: CASSATIGTSGSLRGHEQYF; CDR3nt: TGTGCCAGCAGTGCCACTATAGGGACTAGCGGGAGTTTAAGAGGCCACGAGCAGTACTTC
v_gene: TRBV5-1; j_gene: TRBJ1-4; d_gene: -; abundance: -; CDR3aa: CASTGHGGANEKLFF; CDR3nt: TGCGCCAGCACCGGCCACGGCGGCGCTAATGAAAAACTGTTTTTT
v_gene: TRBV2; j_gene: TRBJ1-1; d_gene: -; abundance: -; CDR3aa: CASRKGPGFGGTEAFF; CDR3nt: TGTGCCAGCAGGAAAGGCCCAGGGTTTGGAGGCACTGAAGCTTTCTTT
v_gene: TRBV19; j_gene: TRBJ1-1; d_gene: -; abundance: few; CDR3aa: CASSPQNTEAFF; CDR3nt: TGTGCCAGTAGTCCCCAAAACACTGAAGCTTTCTTT
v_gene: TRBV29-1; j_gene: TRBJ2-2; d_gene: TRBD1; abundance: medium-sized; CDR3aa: CSVFTGVSGELFF; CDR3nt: TGCAGCGTTTTTACAGGGGTATCCGGGGAGCTGTTTTTT
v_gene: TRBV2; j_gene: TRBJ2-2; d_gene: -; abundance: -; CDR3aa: CASSESWGELFF; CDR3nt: TGTGCCAGCAGTGAAAGTTGGGGGGAGCTGTTTTTT
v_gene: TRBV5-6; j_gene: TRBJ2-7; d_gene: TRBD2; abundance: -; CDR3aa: CASSSLLAGEYEQYF; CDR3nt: TGTGCCAGCAGCTCACTCCTAGCGGGAGAGTACGAGCAGTACTTC
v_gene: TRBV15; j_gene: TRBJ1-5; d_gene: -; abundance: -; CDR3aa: CATSRGNQPQHF; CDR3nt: TGTGCCACCAGCAGAGGGAATCAGCCCCAGCATTTT
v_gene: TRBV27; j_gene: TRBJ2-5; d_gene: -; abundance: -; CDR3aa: CASSLSNQKTQYF; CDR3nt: TGTGCCAGCAGTTTATCTAACCAAAAGACCCAGTACTTC
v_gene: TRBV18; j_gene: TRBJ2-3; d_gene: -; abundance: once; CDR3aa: CASSPRGSEADTQYF; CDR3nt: TGTGCCAGCTCACCGAGGGGGAGCGAAGCAGATACGCAGTATTTT
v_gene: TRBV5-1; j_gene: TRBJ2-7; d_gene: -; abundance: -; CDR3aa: CASSSVGLGEQYF; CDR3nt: TGCGCCAGCAGCTCGGTTGGTCTTGGCGAGCAGTACTTC
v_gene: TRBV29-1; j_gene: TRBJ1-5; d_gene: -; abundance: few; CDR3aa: CSGVNGTNQPQHF; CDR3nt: TGCAGCGGTGTTAATGGAACTAATCAGCCCCAGCATTTT
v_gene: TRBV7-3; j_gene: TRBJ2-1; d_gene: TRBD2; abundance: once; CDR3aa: CASSFTSGAYNEQFF; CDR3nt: TGTGCCAGCAGCTTTACTAGCGGGGCCTACAATGAGCAGTTCTTC
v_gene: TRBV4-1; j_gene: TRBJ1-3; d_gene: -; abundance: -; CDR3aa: CASSLSPGSSGNTIYF; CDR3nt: TGCGCCAGCAGCCTCTCCCCTGGGAGCTCTGGAAACACCATATATTTT
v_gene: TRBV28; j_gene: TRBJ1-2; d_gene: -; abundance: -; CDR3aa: CASRVFGYGYTF; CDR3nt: TGTGCCAGCAGGGTGTTTGGCTATGGCTACACCTTC
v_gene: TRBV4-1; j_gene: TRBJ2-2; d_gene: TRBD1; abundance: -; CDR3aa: CASSPMGTGGRTGELFF; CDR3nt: TGCGCCAGCAGCCCGATGGGGACAGGGGGCAGGACCGGGGAGCTGTTTTTT
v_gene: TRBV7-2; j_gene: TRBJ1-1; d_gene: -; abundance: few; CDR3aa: CASSKAWGDGDTEAFF; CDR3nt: TGTGCCAGCAGCAAAGCCTGGGGGGACGGGGACACTGAAGCTTTCTTT
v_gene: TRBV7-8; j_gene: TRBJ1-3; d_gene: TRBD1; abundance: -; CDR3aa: CASSFRGRGNTIYF; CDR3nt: TGTGCCAGCAGCTTTAGGGGGCGGGGCAACACCATATATTTT
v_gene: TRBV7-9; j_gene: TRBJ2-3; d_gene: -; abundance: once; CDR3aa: CASSLMISGDTQYF; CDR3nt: TGTGCCAGCAGCTTAATGATAAGCGGGGATACGCAGTATTTT
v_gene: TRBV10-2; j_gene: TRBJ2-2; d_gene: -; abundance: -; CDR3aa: CASSETYTGEPFF; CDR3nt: TGCGCCAGCAGTGAGACCTACACCGGGGAGCCGTTTTTT
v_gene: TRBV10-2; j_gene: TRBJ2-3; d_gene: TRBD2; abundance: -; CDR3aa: CASSDPSGSTDTQYF; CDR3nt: TGCGCCAGCAGTGATCCTAGCGGGAGCACAGATACGCAGTATTTT
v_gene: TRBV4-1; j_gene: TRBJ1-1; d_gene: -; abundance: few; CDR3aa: CASSPDLRGDTEAFF; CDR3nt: TGCGCCAGCAGCCCAGACCTACGTGGGGACACTGAAGCTTTCTTT
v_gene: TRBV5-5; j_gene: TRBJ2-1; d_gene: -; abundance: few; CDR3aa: CASSQDTQSQGNEQFF; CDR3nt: TGTGCCAGCAGCCAAGATACACAGTCTCAGGGGAATGAGCAGTTCTTC
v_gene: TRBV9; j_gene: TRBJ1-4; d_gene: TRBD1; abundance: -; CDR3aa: CASSAETTGEKLFF; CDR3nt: TGTGCCAGCAGCGCAGAAACGACAGGGGAAAAACTGTTTTTT
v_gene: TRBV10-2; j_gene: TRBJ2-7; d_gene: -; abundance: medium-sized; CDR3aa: CASRKDPGPYEQYF; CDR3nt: TGCGCCAGCAGGAAAGACCCTGGGCCCTACGAGCAGTACTTC
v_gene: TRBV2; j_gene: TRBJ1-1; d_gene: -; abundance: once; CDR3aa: CASSESVNTEAFF; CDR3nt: TGTGCCAGCAGTGAATCGGTGAACACTGAAGCTTTCTTT
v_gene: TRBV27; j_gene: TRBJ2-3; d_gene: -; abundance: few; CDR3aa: CASSLGTIDGSTDTQYF; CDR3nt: TGTGCCAGCAGTCTCGGGACGATCGACGGGAGCACAGATACGCAGTATTTT
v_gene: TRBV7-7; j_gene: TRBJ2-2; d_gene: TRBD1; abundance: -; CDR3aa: CASSLAPTGGTGELFF; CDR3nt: TGTGCTAGCAGCTTAGCACCGACAGGGGGCACCGGGGAGCTGTTTTTT
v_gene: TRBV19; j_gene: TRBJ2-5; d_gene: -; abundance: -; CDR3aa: CASSRGGVQETQYF; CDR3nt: TGTGCCAGTAGCCGTGGAGGCGTTCAAGAGACCCAGTACTTC
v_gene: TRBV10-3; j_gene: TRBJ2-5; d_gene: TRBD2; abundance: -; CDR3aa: CAISESGLAGIEHF; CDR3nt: TGTGCCATCAGTGAGTCGGGACTAGCGGGTATTGAGCACTTC
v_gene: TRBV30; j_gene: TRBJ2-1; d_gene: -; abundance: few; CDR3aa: CAWSPVNEQFF; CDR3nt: TGTGCCTGGAGTCCTGTAAATGAGCAGTTCTTC
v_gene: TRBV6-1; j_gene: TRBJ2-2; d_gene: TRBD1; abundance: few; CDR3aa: CASSERTGARTGELFF; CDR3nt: TGTGCCAGCAGTGAAAGGACAGGGGCGCGCACCGGGGAGCTGTTTTTT
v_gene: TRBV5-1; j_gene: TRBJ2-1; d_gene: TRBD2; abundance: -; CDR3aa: CASKGLAGEAEQFF; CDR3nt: TGCGCCAGCAAAGGACTAGCGGGAGAAGCTGAGCAGTTCTTC
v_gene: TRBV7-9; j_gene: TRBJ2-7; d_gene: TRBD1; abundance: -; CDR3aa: CASSLRDRGYHEQYF; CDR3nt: TGTGCCAGCAGCTTAAGAGACAGGGGGTACCACGAGCAGTACTTC
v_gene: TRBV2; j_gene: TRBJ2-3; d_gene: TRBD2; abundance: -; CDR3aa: CASSGTSGSTDTQYF; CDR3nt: TGTGCCAGCAGTGGGACTAGCGGGAGTACAGATACGCAGTATTTT
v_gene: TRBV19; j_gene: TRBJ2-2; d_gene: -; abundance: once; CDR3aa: CASSIFPGTGELFF; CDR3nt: TGTGCCAGTAGTATCTTTCCGGGCACCGGGGAGCTGTTTTTT
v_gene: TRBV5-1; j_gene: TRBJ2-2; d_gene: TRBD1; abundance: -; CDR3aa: CASSLEPQGAYGELFF; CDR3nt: TGCGCCAGCAGCTTGGAACCACAGGGGGCGTACGGGGAGCTGTTTTTT
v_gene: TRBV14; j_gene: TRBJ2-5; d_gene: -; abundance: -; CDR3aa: CASSRVGRNQETQYF; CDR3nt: TGTGCCAGCAGCCGAGTGGGGAGAAACCAAGAGACCCAGTACTTC
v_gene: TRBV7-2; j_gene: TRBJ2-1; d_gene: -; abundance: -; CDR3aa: CASSLSYNEQFF; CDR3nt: TGTGCCAGCAGCCTGAGTTACAATGAGCAGTTCTTC
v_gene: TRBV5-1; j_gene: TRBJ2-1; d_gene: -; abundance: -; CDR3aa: CASSLVGTPPNEQFF; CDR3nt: TGCGCCAGCAGCTTGGTCGGGACACCACCCAATGAGCAGTTCTTC
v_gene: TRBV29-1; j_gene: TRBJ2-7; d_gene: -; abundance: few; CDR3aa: CSVGGEGVSYEQYF; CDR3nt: TGCAGCGTTGGCGGGGAGGGGGTTTCCTACGAGCAGTACTTC
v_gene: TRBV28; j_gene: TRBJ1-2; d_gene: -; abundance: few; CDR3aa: CASSSGSFSNYGYTF; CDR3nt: TGTGCCAGCAGTTCCGGGTCCTTTTCTAACTATGGCTACACCTTC